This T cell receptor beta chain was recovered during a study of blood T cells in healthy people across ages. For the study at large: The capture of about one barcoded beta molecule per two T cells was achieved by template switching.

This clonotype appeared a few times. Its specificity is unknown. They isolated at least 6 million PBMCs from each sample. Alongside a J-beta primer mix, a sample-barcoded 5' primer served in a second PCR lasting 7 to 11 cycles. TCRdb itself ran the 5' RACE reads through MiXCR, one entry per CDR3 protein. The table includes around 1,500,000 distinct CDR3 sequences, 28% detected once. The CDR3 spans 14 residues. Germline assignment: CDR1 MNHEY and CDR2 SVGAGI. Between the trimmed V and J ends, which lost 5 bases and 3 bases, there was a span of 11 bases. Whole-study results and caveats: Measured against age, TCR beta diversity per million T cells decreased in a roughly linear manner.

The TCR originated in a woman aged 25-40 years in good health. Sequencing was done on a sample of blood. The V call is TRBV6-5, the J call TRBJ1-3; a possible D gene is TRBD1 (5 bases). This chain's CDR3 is CASSPGFSGNTIYF. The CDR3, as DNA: TGTGCCAGCAGTCCAGGGTTCAGTGGAAACACCATATATTTT.